A selection of T cell receptor beta chains follows, all from one sample in a study of tissue T cells after allogeneic stem cell transplantation. Profiled with immunoSEQ multiplex PCR; TCRdb holds only in-frame clones, not every one. Of about 43,000 clones listed, just under 95% were seen once; the top ten hold around 3.8%. The source was blood, collected before transplantation. These receptors all stem from a woman aged 40-69 years who later had graft-versus-host disease after an allogeneic stem cell transplant. The conserved cysteine and the conserved F or W are not part of the CDR3 here.

j_call v_call cdr3_aa
TRBJ2-2 TRBV4-3 ASSPSGTLYSGELF
TRBJ2-1 TRBV27 ASSPPPYNEQF
TRBJ1-2 TRBV18 ASSRDKDYGYT
TRBJ2-1 TRBV27 ASSLSGNEQF
TRBJ2-7 TRBV5-6 ASSFARGTEQY
TRBJ2-1 TRBV28 ASSFLDGREQF
TRBJ1-1 TRBV6-6 ASSYGQTEAF
TRBJ2-5 TRBV5-1 ASFKTGGNSWETQY
TRBJ2-7 TRBV27 ASSLARQSWYEQY
TRBJ1-1 TRBV28 ASTSNREWATEAF
TRBJ1-1 TRBV10-1 ASRRATGEEAF
TRBJ2-6 TRBV9 ASSETRGGANVLT
TRBJ1-5 TRBV7-9 ASSWRENQPQH
TRBJ1-5 TRBV30 AWIKSRANQPQH
TRBJ1-3 TRBV9 ASSVGETGNTIY
TRBJ2-1 TRBV5-1 ASSLAFTSGRSDEQF
TRBJ1-1 TRBV19 ASSSTLNTEAF
TRBJ2-5 TRBV7-8 ASSLAPGIETQY
TRBJ1-6 TRBV6-5 ASSDSTRYSPLH
TRBJ2-7 TRBV12-3/TRBV12-4 ASSLVGGGLQY
TRBJ2-7 TRBV7-2 ASSSDDSTYEQY
TRBJ2-7 TRBV7-9 ASSFAVTGYDEQY
TRBJ1-1 TRBV6-5 ASSYSLTGLNTEAF
TRBJ1-5 TRBV4-3 ASSQAIINQPQH
TRBJ2-5 TRBV27 ASSVAGVETQY
TRBJ1-1 TRBV29-1 SVSWSGLQREAF
TRBJ1-6 TRBV6-5 ASSYRTLSGNSPLH
TRBJ2-7 TRBV5-1 ASKTGENVGYEQY
TRBJ2-6 TRBV4-3 ASSQAAVRSGANVLT
TRBJ2-5 TRBV6-2/TRBV6-3 ASSYGFSGSLKTQY
TRBJ2-3 TRBV3-1/TRBV3-2 ASSPLATIASSTDTQY
TRBJ2-3 TRBV7-9 ASPPNRLAGDEGDTQY
TRBJ1-2 TRBV29-1 SVEAVGYT
TRBJ2-4 TRBV29-1 SVAGRLAKNIQY
TRBJ2-3 TRBV5-1 ASSRRQAHTDTQY
TRBJ2-1 TRBV7-2 ASSFGDGRYNEQF
TRBJ1-1 TRBV4-1 ASSQDSGSEAF
TRBJ1-1 TRBV7-9 ASSLWTAEAF
TRBJ1-2 TRBV20-1 SRYNYGYT
TRBJ2-2 TRBV6-5 ASTGDDTGELF
TRBJ2-1 TRBV7-2 ASSQRTGYNEQF
TRBJ2-7 TRBV11-3 ASSLTLRPYEQY
TRBJ2-6 TRBV7-9 ASSLEGQRPFSGANVLT
TRBJ2-7 TRBV7-2 ASSLGPSGKTYEQY
TRBJ1-2 TRBV3-1/TRBV3-2 ASSQEIWTAQGGYT
TRBJ2-2 TRBV27 ASSSPGVDTGELF